The clone carrying this T cell receptor (beta chain) was observed a handful of times. From mRNA, alpha and beta CDR3 regions were amplified using semiquantitative ARM-PCR. In ARM-PCR, communal superprimers followed tagged nested gene-specific primers for exponential amplification. Using its own MiXCR run on the multiplex PCR reads, TCRdb lists one record per CDR3 protein. The data contain over 10,000 distinct CDR3 sequences, around 70% of them singletons. The V segment lost 6 bases and the J segment 3 bases; nucleotides outside the gene matches: 10. The germline V gene has CDR1 MNHEY and CDR2 SVGAGI. This CDR3 has 17 amino acids. This specimen belongs to a study of relationships among human T cell subsets. Th1 cells were collected as flow-through following bead selections for CD25, CD56 and CD294.

The origin of this receptor is a man in his forties in good health. The rearrangement uses TRBV6-5 and TRBJ2-6, with 8 bases identical to TRBD1. Sequenced sample: CD4+ Th1 cells sorted from blood. The DNA for the CDR3 is TGTGCCAGCAGCACAAGACAGGGGTGGGTTGGGGCCAACGTCCTGACTTTC. Protein sequence: CASSTRQGWVGANVLTF.